This TCR beta chain emerged from a study of T cell repertoires in cytomegalovirus infection. Study at large: Public TCR beta signature analysis indicated the presence of both CMV infection and matching HLA type. Whole-study results and caveats: Cumulated frequencies of public TCR beta families served to identify carriers of CMV plus the relevant HLA.

TCRdb re-derived calls from the reads in MiXCR, one entry per CDR3 protein. The profile shows more than 200,000 distinct CDR3 sequences, approximately 9.2% of them singletons. Germline CDR1 is LNHNV and CDR2 is YYDKDF (reference sequence). The CDR3 is 15 residues long. Trimming took 1 base from V and 6 from J, leaving 12 bases between them. This clonotype was observed many times. What it binds is unknown. What was sequenced was PBMCs. The rearrangement links TRBV15 to TRBJ1-4, with D maybe TRBD1 (5 bases). This TCR came from a human donor in good health (CMV status not recorded). Some clones in this sample may be carry-over from other donors' samples. The DNA of the CDR3 is TGTGCCACCAGCAGAGTGCAGGGAGGCGATGAAAAACTGTTTTTT. It codes for CATSRVQGGDEKLFF.